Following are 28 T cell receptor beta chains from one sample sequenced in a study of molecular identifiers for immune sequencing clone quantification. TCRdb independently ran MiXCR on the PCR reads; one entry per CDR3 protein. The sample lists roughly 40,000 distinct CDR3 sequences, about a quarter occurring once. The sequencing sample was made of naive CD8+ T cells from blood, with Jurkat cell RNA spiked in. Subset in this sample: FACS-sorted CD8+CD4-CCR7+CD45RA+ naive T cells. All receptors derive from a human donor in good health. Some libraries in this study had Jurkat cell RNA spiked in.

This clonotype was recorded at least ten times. CDR3 amino acids: CASGGTTSTDTQYF. CDR3 nucleotide sequence: TGTGCCAGCGGGGGAACTACTAGCACAGATACGCAGTATTTT. The rearrangement joins TRBV7-9 to TRBJ2-3; D is tentatively TRBD1 or TRBD2 (5 bases each). V was clipped by 8 bases and J by 0 bases, with 12 bases between them. CDR1 is SEHNR and CDR2 is FQNEAQ in the germline V gene (reference sequence). This CDR3 has 14 residues.

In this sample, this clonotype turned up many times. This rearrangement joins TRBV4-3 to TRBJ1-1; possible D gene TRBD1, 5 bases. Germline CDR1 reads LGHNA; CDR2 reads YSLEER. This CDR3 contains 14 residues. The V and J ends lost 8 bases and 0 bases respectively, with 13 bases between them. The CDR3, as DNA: TGCGCCAGCTCAATTGGGGCGATGAACACTGAAGCTTTCTTT. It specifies CASSIGAMNTEAFF.

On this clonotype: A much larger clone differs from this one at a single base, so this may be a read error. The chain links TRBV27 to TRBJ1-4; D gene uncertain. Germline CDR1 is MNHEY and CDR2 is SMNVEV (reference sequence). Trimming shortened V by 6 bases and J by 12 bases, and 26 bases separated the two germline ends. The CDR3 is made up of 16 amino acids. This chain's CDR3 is CASSQYGGRGWGELFF. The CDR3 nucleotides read TGTGCCAGCAGCCAATACGGAGGTCGGGGTTGGGGAGAACTGTTTTTT.

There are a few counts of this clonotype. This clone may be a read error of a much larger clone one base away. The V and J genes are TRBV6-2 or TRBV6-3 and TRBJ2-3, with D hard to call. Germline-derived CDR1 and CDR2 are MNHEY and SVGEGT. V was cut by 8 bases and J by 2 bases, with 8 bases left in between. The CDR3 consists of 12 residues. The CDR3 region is CASAQNTDTQYF. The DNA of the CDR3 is TGTGCCAGCGCCCAGAACACAGATACGCAGTATTTT.

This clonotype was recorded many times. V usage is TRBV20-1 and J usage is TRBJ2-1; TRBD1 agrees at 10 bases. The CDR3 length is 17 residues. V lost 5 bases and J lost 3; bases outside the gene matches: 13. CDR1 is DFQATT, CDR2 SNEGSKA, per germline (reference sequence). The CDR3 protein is CSASTTRQGAGYNEQFF. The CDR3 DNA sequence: TGCAGTGCTTCCACCACGAGACAGGGGGCCGGCTACAATGAGCAGTTCTTC.

The CDR3: CASSRGLAGVNEQYF. The CDR3 nucleotides are TGTGCCAGCAGTAGAGGACTAGCGGGGGTAAACGAGCAGTACTTC. The chain links TRBV2 to TRBJ2-7, with 13 bases that match TRBD2. This CDR3 contains 15 residues. J was trimmed by 5 bases and V by 5 bases; bases with no gene match: 6. The V gene's germline CDR1 is SNHLY and CDR2 FYNNEI.

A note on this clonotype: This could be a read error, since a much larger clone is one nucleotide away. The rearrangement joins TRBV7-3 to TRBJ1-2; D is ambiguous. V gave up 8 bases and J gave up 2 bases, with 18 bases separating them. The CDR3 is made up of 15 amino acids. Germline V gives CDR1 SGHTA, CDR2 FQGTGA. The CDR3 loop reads CASGPPETVNYGYTF. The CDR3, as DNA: TGTGCCAGCGGCCCCCCGGAGACGGTGAACTATGGCTACACCTTC.

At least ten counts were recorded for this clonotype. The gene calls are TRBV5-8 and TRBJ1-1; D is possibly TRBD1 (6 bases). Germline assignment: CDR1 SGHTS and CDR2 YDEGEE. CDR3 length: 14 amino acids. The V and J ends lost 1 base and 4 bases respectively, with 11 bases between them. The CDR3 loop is CASSLRGGGTEAFF. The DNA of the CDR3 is TGTGCCAGCAGCTTGAGAGGGGGGGGCACTGAAGCTTTCTTT.

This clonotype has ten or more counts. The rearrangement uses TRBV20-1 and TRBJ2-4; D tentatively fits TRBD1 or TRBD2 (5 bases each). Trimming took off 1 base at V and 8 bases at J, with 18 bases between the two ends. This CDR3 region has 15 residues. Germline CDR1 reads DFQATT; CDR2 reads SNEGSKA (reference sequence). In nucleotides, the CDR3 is TGCAGTGCTAGAGGGACTCCGGGACGGAGGTACATTCAGTACTTC. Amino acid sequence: CSARGTPGRRYIQYF.

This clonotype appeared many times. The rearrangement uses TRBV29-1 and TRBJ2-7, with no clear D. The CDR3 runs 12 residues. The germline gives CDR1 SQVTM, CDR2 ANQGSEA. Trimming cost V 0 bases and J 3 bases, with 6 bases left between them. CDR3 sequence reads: CSVEDLSYEQYF. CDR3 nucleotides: TGCAGCGTTGAAGATCTGAGCTACGAGCAGTACTTC.

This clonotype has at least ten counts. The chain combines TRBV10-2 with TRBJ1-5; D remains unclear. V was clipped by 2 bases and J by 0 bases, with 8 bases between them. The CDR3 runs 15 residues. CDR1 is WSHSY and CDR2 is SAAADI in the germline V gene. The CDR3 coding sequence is TGCGCCAGCAGTGAGGTCCGAAATAGCAATCAGCCCCAGCATTTT. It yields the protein CASSEVRNSNQPQHF.

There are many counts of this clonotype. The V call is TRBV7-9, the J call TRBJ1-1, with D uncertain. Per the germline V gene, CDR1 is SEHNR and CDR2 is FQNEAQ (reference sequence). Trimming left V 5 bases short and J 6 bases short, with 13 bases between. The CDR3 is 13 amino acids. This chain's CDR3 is CASSPGGLPEAFF. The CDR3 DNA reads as TGTGCCAGCAGCCCCGGCGGTCTTCCTGAAGCTTTCTTT.

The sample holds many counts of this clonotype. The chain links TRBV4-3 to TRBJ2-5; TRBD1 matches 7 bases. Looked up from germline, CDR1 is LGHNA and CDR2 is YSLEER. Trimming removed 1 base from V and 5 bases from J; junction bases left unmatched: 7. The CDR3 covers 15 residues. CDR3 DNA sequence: TGCGCCAGCAGCCAAGTCGCCCAGGGGGTGGAGACCCAGTACTTC. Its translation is CASSQVAQGVETQYF.

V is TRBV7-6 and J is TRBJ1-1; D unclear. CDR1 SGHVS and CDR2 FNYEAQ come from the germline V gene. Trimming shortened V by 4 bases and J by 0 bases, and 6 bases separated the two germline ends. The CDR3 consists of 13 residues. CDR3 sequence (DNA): TGTGCCAGCAGCTCCGCGATGAACACTGAAGCTTTCTTT. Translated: CASSSAMNTEAFF.

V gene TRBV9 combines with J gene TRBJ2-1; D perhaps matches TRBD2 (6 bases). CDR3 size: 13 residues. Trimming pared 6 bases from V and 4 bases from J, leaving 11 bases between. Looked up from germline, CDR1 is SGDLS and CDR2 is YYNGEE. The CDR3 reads CASNGGTYNEQFF. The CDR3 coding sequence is TGTGCCAGCAACGGGGGAACGTACAATGAGCAGTTCTTC.

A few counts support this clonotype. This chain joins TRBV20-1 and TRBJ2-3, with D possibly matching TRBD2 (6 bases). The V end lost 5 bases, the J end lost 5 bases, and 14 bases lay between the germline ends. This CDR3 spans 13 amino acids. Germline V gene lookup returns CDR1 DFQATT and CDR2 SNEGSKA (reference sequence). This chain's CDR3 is CSARGGVVDTQYF. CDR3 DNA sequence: TGCAGTGCTCGAGGCGGGGTCGTAGATACGCAGTATTTT.

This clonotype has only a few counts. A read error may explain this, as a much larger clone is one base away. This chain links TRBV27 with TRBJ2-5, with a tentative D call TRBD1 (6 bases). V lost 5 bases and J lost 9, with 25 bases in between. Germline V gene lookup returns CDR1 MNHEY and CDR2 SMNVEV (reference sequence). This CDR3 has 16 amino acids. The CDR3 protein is CASSAGTQSTREPQYF. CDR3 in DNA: TGTGCCAGCAGTGCCGGGACACAAAGTACCAGGGAGCCCCAGTACTTC.

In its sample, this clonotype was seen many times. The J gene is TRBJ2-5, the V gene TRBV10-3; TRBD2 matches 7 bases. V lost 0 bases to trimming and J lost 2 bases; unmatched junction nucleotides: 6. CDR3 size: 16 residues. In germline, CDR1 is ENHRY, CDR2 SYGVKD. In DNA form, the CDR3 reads TGTGCCATCAGTGAGTCGAAAGCGGGGCGGCAAGAGACCCAGTACTTC. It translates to CAISESKAGRQETQYF.

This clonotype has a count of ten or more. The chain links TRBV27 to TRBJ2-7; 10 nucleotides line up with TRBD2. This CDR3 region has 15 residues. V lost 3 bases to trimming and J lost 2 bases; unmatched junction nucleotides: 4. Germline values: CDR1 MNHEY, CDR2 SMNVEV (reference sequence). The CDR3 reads CASSFTLAGTYEQYF. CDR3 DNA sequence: TGTGCCAGCAGTTTTACACTAGCGGGAACCTACGAGCAGTACTTC.

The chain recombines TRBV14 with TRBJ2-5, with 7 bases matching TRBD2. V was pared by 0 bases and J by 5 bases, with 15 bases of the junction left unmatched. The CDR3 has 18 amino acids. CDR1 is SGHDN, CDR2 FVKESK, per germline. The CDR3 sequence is CASSQDGSLRERIETQYF. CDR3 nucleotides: TGTGCCAGCAGCCAAGATGGCTCTCTGCGGGAGAGGATTGAGACCCAGTACTTC.

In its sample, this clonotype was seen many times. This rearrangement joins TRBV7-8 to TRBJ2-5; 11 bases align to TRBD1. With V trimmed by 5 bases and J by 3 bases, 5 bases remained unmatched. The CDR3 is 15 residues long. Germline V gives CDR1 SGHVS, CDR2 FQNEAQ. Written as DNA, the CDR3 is TGTGCCAGCAGCCAACCGGGACAGGGGGAAGAGACCCAGTACTTC. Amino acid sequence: CASSQPGQGEETQYF.

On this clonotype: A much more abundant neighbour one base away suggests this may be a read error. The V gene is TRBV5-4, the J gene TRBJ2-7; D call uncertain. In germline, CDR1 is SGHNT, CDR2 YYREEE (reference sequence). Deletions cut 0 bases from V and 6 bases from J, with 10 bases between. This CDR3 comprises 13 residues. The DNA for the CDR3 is TGTGCCAGCAGCTTGGAGTTAGTTCCCGAGCAGTACTTC. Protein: CASSLELVPEQYF. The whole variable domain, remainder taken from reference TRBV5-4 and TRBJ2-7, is ETGVTQSPTHLIKTRGQQVTLRCSSQSGHNTVSWYQQALGQGPQFIFQYYREEENGRGNFPPRFSGLQFPNYSSELNVNALELDDSALYLCASSLELVPEQYFGPGTRLTVT.

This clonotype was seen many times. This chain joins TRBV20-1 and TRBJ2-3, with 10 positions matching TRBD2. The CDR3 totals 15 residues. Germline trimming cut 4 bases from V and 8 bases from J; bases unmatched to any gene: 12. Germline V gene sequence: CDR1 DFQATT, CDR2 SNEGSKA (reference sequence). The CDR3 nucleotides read TGCAGTGCTATCATAGCGGGAGGCAGCCGAGGTACGCAGTATTTT. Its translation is CSAIIAGGSRGTQYF.

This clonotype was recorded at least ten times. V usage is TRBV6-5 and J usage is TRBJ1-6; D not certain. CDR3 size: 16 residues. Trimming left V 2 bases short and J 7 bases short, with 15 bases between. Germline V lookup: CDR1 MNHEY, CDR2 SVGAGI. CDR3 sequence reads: CASSYQMAGKNSPLHF. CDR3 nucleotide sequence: TGTGCCAGCAGTTACCAGATGGCCGGGAAGAATTCACCCCTCCACTTT.

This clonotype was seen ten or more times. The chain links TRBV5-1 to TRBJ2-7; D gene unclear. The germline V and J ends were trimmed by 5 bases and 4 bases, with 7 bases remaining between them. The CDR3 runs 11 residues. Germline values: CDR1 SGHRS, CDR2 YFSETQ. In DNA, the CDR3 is TGCGCCAGCAGGTCCGGATACGAGCAGTACTTC. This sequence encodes CASRSGYEQYF.

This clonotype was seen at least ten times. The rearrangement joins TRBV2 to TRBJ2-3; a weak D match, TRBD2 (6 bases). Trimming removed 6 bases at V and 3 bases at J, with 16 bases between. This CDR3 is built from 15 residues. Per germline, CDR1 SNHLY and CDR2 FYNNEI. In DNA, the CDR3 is TGTGCCAGCAGAGCCAGGGAGGTAAATACAGATACGCAGTATTTT. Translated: CASRAREVNTDTQYF.

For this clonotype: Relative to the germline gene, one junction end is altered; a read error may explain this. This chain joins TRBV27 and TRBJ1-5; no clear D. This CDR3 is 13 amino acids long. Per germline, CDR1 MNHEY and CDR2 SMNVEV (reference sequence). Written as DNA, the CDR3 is TGTGCCAGCGGTCTGTATCCTAATCCGCCCCCGCATTTT. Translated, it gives CASGLYPNPPPHF.

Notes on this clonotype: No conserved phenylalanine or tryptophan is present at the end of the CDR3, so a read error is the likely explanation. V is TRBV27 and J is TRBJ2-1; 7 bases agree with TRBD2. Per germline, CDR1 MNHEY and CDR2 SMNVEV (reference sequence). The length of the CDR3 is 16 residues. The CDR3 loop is CASSFLAVSSYNVQFL. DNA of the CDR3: TGTGCCAGCAGTTTTCTAGCGGTGAGCTCCTACAATGTGCAGTTCCTC.